This TCR beta chain was sequenced in a study of PD-1 blockade in mismatch repair-deficient tumors. Study as a whole: Patients had 12 mismatch repair-deficient cancer types, all previously treated and progressing. Study-wide results and caveats: Tumor-resident clones, often absent from pretreatment blood, expanded after pembrolizumab and then contracted.

This clone was counted a single time. Its antigen is unknown. TCR sequencing covered a few patients who responded to pembrolizumab. The method was immunoSEQ multiplex PCR; TCRdb's version includes in-frame clones alone and lacks a portion of them. The table has about 16,000 clones, almost 85% seen once; the top ten hold about a sixth. CDR1 SEHNR and CDR2 FQNEAQ come from the germline V gene (reference sequence). Germline trimming cut 1 base from V and 9 bases from J; bases unmatched to any gene: 14. The CDR3 has 18 residues. Source: PBMCs, taken before pembrolizumab treatment. The chain is built from TRBV7-9 and TRBJ2-2; TRBD2 matches at 10 bases. The clonotype comes from an adult with mismatch repair-deficient cancer. CDR3 amino acids: CASSLGVVAGGQHRELFF. In DNA, the CDR3 is TGTGCCAGCAGCTTAGGCGTGGTAGCGGGAGGCCAACACCGGGAGCTGTTTTTT.